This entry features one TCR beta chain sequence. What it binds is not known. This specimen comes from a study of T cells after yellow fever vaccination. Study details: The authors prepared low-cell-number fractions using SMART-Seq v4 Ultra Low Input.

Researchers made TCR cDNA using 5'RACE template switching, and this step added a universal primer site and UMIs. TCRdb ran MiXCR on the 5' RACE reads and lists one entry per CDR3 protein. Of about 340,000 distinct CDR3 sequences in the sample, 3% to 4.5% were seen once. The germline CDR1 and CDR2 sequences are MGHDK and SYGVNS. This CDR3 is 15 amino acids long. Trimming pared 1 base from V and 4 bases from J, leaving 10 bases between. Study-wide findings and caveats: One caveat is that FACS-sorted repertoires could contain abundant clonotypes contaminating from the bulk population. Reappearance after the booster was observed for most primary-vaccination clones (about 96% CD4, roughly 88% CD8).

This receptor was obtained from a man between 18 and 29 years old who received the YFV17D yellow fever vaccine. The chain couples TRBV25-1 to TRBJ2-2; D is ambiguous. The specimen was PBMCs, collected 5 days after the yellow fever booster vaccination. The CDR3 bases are TGTGCCAGCAGTGAATCTGAGGTTCCCACCGGGGAGCTGTTTTTT. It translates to CASSESEVPTGELFF.